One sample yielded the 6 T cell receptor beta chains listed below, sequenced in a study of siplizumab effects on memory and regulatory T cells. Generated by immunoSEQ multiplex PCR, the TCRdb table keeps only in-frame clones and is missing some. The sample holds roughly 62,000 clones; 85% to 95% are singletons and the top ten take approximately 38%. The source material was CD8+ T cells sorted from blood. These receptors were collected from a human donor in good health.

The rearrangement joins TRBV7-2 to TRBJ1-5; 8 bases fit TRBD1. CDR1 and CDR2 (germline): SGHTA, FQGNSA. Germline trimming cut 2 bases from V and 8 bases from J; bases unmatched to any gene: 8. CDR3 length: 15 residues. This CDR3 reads CASSLSDRGAEPQHF. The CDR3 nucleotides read TGTGCCAGCAGCTTAAGTGACAGGGGCGCAGAGCCCCAGCATTTT.

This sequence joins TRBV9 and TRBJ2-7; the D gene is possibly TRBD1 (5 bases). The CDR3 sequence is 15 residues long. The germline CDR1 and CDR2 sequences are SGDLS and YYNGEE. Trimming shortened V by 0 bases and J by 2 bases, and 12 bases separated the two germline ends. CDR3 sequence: CASSVEAGSAYEQYF. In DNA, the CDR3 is TGTGCCAGCAGCGTAGAGGCAGGGTCTGCCTACGAGCAGTACTTC.

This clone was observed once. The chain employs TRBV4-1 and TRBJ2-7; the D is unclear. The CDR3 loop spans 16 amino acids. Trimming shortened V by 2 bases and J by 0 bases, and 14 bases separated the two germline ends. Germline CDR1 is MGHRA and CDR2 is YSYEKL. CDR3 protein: CASSQKSAISSYEQYF. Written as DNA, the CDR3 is TGCGCCAGCAGCCAAAAGTCAGCTATTAGCTCCTACGAGCAGTACTTC.

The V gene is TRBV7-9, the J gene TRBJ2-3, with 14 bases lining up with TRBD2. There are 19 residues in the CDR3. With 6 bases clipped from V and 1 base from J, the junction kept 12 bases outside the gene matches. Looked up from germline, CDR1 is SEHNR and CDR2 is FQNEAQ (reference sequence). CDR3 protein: CASSFLLGLAGVGTDTQYF. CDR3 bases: TGTGCCAGCAGTTTTTTATTGGGACTAGCGGGAGTAGGCACAGATACGCAGTATTTT.

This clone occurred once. The CDR3 region has the DNA TGTGCCAGCAGTTCCGTGGACTACAATGAGCAGTTCTTC. The encoded protein is CASSSVDYNEQFF. V is TRBV6-6 and J is TRBJ2-1; D call uncertain. V was shortened by 4 bases and J by 3 bases, with 7 bases between the two germline ends. The CDR3 runs 13 residues. CDR1 is MNHNY and CDR2 is SVGAGI in the germline V gene (reference sequence).

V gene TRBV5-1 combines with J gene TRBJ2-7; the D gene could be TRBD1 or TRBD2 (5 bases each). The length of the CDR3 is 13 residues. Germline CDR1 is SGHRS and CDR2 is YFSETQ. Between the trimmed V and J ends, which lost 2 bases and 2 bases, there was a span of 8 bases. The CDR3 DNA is TGCGCCAGCAGCTTCGAGGGGCCCTACGAGCAGTACTTC. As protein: CASSFEGPYEQYF. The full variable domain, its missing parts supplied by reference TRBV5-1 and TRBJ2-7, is KAGVTQTPRYLIKTRGQQVTLSCSPISGHRSVSWYQQTPGQGLQFLFEYFSETQRNKGNFPGRFSGRQFSNSRSEMNVSTLELGDSALYLCASSFEGPYEQYFGPGTRLTVT.